What follows are 14 T cell receptor beta chains derived from one specimen sequenced in a study of CD8 T cells in ankylosing spondylitis. In TCRdb, the 5' RACE reads were re-called with MiXCR into one record per CDR3 protein. The data hold 250,000 to 400,000 distinct CDR3 sequences, with approximately 10% observed a single time. The sequenced sample was blood, either unsorted or a sorted T cell fraction (not recorded which). These receptors all stem from a female donor with ankylosing spondylitis or in good health (not recorded which).

This clonotype was seen repeatedly, ten times or more. The chain is built from TRBV6-6 and TRBJ1-3; D ambiguous. Trimming took 2 bases from V and 8 from J, leaving 7 bases between them. The CDR3 spans 12 residues. Looked up from germline, CDR1 is MNHNY and CDR2 is SVGAGI (reference sequence). This CDR3 is CASSYGSDTIYF. As DNA, the CDR3 is TGTGCCAGCAGTTACGGTAGTGACACCATATATTTT.

Of note for this clonotype: It may be a read error: a sequence one base away is much more abundant. This rearrangement joins TRBV9 to TRBJ1-2; D remains ambiguous. CDR1 and CDR2 (germline): SGDLS, YYNGEE. V was clipped by 4 bases and J by 7 bases, with 14 bases between them. The CDR3 has 13 residues. The DNA of the CDR3 is TGTGCCAGCAGCCCTATAGGTGAAGGTGGCTACACCTTC. This gives the protein CASSPIGEGGYTF.

In its sample, this clonotype was seen many times. The chain uses TRBV29-1 and TRBJ2-1; TRBD2 aligns across 11 bases. This CDR3 is 12 amino acids long. Germline-derived CDR1 and CDR2 are SQVTM and ANQGSEA. The ends lost 7 bases at V and 4 bases at J; junction bases unmatched: 0. The CDR3: CSGLAGYNEQFF. CDR3 in DNA: TGCAGCGGACTAGCGGGGTACAATGAGCAGTTCTTC.

This clonotype was counted only a few times. The chain recombines TRBV5-1 with TRBJ2-1; D not certain. Germline CDR1 SGHRS, CDR2 YFSETQ. Trimming pared 0 bases from V and 6 bases from J, leaving 10 bases between. The CDR3 covers 14 residues. CDR3 sequence: CASSLDSGPNEQFF. CDR3 DNA sequence: TGCGCCAGCAGCTTGGATAGTGGCCCCAATGAGCAGTTCTTC.

This clonotype was seen at least ten times. A junction boundary mismatches the germline segment, possibly from a read error. The chain is built from TRBV5-1 and TRBJ1-1; TRBD1 aligns across 7 bases. The CDR3 loop spans 14 amino acids. CDR1 is SGHRS, CDR2 YFSETQ, per germline. CDR3 protein: CASSPGGVNTEAFF. The CDR3 nucleotides are TGTGCCAGCAGTCCAGGGGGTGTGAACACTGAAGCTTTCTTT.

This clonotype has a count of ten or more. The rearrangement links TRBV7-2 to TRBJ2-3; no clear D. The V end lost 3 bases, the J end lost 3 bases, and 7 bases lay between the germline ends. The CDR3 is made up of 13 amino acids. Per germline, CDR1 SGHTA and CDR2 FQGNSA. CDR3 in amino acids: CASSFLRTDTQYF. The CDR3 nucleotides are TGTGCCAGCAGCTTCCTTCGTACAGATACGCAGTATTTT.

In its sample, this clonotype was seen many times. This sequence joins TRBV7-8 and TRBJ2-3, with 9 bases fitting TRBD2. From germline, CDR1 is SGHVS and CDR2 FQNEAQ. This CDR3 is 14 amino acids long. Trimming took 3 bases from V and 5 from J; bases not matched to a gene: 3. CDR3 nucleotide sequence: TGTGCCAGCAGCTTTAGCGGGGGTGGAGATACGCAGTATTTT. This gives the protein CASSFSGGGDTQYF.

The V gene is TRBV28, the J gene TRBJ2-1; TRBD1 matches at 10 bases. V was pared by 1 base and J by 4 bases, with 7 bases of the junction left unmatched. The CDR3 totals 17 residues. CDR1 and CDR2 (germline): MDHEN, SYDVKM. The CDR3 DNA follows: TGTGCCAGCAGTTTATCCAGACAGGGGGCACATTACAATGAGCAGTTCTTC. Its protein product is CASSLSRQGAHYNEQFF.

Many counts were recorded for this clonotype. The chain carries TRBV7-9 and TRBJ1-2; a weak D match, TRBD1 (5 bases). The V gene's germline CDR1 is SEHNR and CDR2 FQNEAQ (reference sequence). The germline V and J ends were trimmed by 1 base and 1 base, with 10 bases remaining between them. The length of the CDR3 is 15 residues. CDR3 in DNA: TGTGCCAGCAGCTTAGAGGCGACAGTTAACTATGGCTACACCTTC. Translating it yields CASSLEATVNYGYTF.

This clonotype was found many times. The genes are TRBV5-5 and TRBJ2-2; D is ambiguous. The germline CDR1 and CDR2 sequences are SGHKS and YYEKEE (reference sequence). The CDR3 spans 14 residues. V shed 0 bases and J shed 3 bases, with 6 bases lying between them. The CDR3 DNA sequence: TGTGCCAGCAGCTTGGGCGCGGACACCGGGGAGCTGTTTTTT. As protein: CASSLGADTGELFF.

This clonotype was counted at least ten times. The chain combines TRBV5-6 with TRBJ2-5; D unresolved. The CDR3 sequence is 13 residues long. Germline assignment: CDR1 SGHDT and CDR2 YYEEEE. Trimming cost V 1 base and J 5 bases, with 9 bases left between them. Here the CDR3 reads CASSLKNGETQYF. The CDR3 DNA sequence: TGTGCCAGCAGCTTGAAGAACGGGGAGACCCAGTACTTC. The entire variable domain, with the rest obtained from reference TRBV5-6 and TRBJ2-5, is as follows: DAGVTQSPTHLIKTRGQQVTLRCSPKSGHDTVSWYQQALGQGPQFIFQYYEEEERQRGNFPDRFSGHQFPNYSSELNVNALLLGDSALYLCASSLKNGETQYFGPGTRLLVL.

This clonotype was detected ten times or more. The V gene is TRBV2, the J gene TRBJ2-2; no definite D call. The CDR3 covers 12 residues. With 6 bases removed from V and 3 bases from J, the gap between germline ends came to 5 bases. Germline loops: CDR1 SNHLY, CDR2 FYNNEI. Here the CDR3 DNA reads TGTGCCAGCAGGCAGGACACCGGGGAGCTGTTTTTT. This translates into CASRQDTGELFF.

This clonotype has a count of ten or more. The chain links TRBV12-3 or TRBV12-4 to TRBJ2-2; a weak D match, TRBD1 (5 bases). This CDR3 region has 14 residues. The V end was cut by 6 bases, the J end by 8 bases, with 16 bases between. CDR3 residues: CASRTDISIGELFF. The CDR3 region has the DNA TGTGCCAGCAGGACGGACATTTCGATTGGGGAGCTGTTTTTT.

The chain uses TRBV20-1 and TRBJ2-3, with D possibly matching TRBD1 (5 bases). The V end lost 3 bases, the J end lost 2 bases, and 12 bases lay between the germline ends. Germline CDR1 DFQATT, CDR2 SNEGSKA (reference sequence). CDR3 length: 14 amino acids. The CDR3 is CSASQGAYTDTQYF. In DNA form, the CDR3 reads TGCAGTGCTAGTCAAGGGGCCTACACAGATACGCAGTATTTT.